Here is one TCR beta chain with its context. As yet, its antigen is unknown. This entry belongs to a study of T cell responses to AZD1222 COVID-19 vaccine. About the research overall: Pooled samples include second doses given at about 4 or 12 weeks. Study-wide points: Spike as a whole was targeted by vaccine-associated CD4 TCRs, dominant at 160-218 and 743-854. Vaccination with two AZD1222 doses was followed by a rise in Spike-specific TCR breadth and depth.

Method: immunoSEQ multiplex PCR; TCRdb's copy keeps in-frame clones and lacks some. The repertoire includes approximately 100,000 clones, roughly 91% of them detected once, and 4.5% to 5.5% sits in the top ten. This CDR3 contains 16 residues. The chain combines TRBV21-1 with TRBJ1-6; TRBD1 was called by the table and not checked on the DNA. TRBV21-1 is a listed pseudogene. The sequencing here drew on peripheral blood, taken on day 0 of AZD1222 vaccination. The sequence was obtained from an adult in good health. In nucleotides, the CDR3 is TGTGCCAGTCCCCACCGAGAATGGGGATACAGGTCACCCCTCCACTTT. Translation: CASPHREWGYRSPLHF.